This T cell receptor beta chain was recovered during a study of CD8+CD57+ T cells in acquired aplastic anemia. The TCR beta profiling, which covered VDJ combination and CDR3 sequence, was carried out using genomic DNA as the template. MiXCR, applied by TCRdb to the reads, yields one record per CDR3 protein. The data contain some 410,000 distinct CDR3 sequences, roughly 64% of them singletons. Germline V gives CDR1 SQVTM, CDR2 ANQGSEA. The CDR3 totals 13 residues. The V call is TRBV29-1, the J call TRBJ2-7, with no clear D. The tail of the sequence fits TRBJ2-1 better, so the J call may be wrong. Sequencing used sorted CD4+, CD8+, or CD8+CD57+ T cells (not recorded which) from PBMCs. This clonotype originated in a human donor in good health, serving as a control. The DNA of the CDR3 is TGCAGCGCTGGAGAGACGGGTGGCTATGAGCAGTTCTTC. It is translated as CSAGETGGYEQFF.